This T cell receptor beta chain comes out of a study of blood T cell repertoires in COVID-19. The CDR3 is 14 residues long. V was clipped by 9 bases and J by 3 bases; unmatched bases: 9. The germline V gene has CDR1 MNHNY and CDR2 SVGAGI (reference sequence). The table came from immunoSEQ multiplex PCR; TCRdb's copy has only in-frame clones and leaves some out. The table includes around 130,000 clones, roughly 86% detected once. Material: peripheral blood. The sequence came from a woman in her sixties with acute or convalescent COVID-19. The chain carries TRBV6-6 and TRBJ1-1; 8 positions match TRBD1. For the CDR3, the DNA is TGTGCCAGTAACCCAGGGGGCGCGGACACTGAAGCTTTCTTT. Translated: CASNPGGADTEAFF.